The entry below gives a single T cell receptor beta chain sequence along with its context. The antigen is unknown. The data stem from a study of beta chain features in type 1 diabetes. Study-level information: Across all samples, roughly 99 million sorted cells were examined.

The study's findings and limits: Type 1 diabetes patients showed a moderate but significant shortening of TCRB CDR3s in all four CD4+ subsets. Patients' naive, central memory and regulatory TCRB repertoires appeared more alike than those of healthy donors. Researchers could not determine here whether HLA type influences TCRB rearrangement.

The isolated RNA, all of it, was reverse transcribed, so expressed TCRB transcripts were what got sequenced. Here immunoSEQ multiplex PCR was the method, and the copy in TCRdb shows in-frame clones only, minus some. The sample has about 280,000 clones; approximately 15% are singletons. The TCR sequence derives from a man younger than 35 with type 1 diabetes. Material: naive CD4+ T cells from blood.

CDR3 region: CASSRGTAGEPQHF. Here the CDR3 DNA reads TGTGCCAGCAGCCGCGGGACAGCGGGAGAGCCCCAGCATTTT. The chain links TRBV6-5 to TRBJ1-5; 7 bases map to TRBD1. With V trimmed by 6 bases and J by 8 bases, 10 bases remained unmatched. This CDR3 spans 14 amino acids. Germline CDR1 and CDR2: MNHEY and SVGAGI.